The source of this T cell receptor (beta chain) is a study of human thymus T cells (dated by TCRdb to the early 2020s). Turning to the overall study: TCR alpha and beta repertoires from roughly 8 infant thymus samples and a few related peripheral blood samples were characterized in the study. The cohort included six male and a couple of female infants, with donor ages spanning 7 to 244 days.

Beyond this particular receptor, the publication reports: The related research reported highly overlapping thymic TCR repertoires among unrelated individuals. Usage of V and J gene segments appeared to be biased in both the thymic and the peripheral blood repertoires. On average, thymus samples yielded roughly 770,000 unique TCRB clonotypes, whereas blood samples yielded some 80,000.

Worth noting for this clone: The antigen it recognizes is unknown. Qualities for individual bases were not recorded, and no much larger clone is one base off.

Using the immunoSEQ multiplex PCR assay, the TCRB and TCRAD loci were amplified from a standardized quantity of quality-controlled genomic DNA. The amplicons covered the V(D)J region and were long enough to include the CDR3 and to identify the V and J genes. Through the commercial immunoSEQ service, the amplicons were sequenced on an Illumina platform. Per the authors' processing: Primer bias and sequencing errors were corrected using previously described methods, and TCRAD and TCRB definitions followed the IMGT database. Analysis of the repertoires was done with immunoSEQ Analyzer 3.0 and VDJTools and included basic statistics, V/J segment usage, diversity estimates, rarefaction and pairwise overlap. Diversity was estimated using the Chao1, ChaoE, Efron-Thisted, Shannon and inverse Simpson indices, and was also estimated on datasets down-sampled to the size of the smallest sample. For repertoire overlap, CDR3 nucleotide sequence, V gene and J gene had to match strictly, and clustering was done by Jaccard-based multidimensional scaling. Held by TCRdb, this immuneACCESS table contains in-frame sequences only and omits some clones. Under half of the omission traces to an unresolved V gene where checked; the cause of the rest is unknown. The DNA gave D and trimming, while V, J and clone size come from that table. The sample data list about 78,000 clones, and around 96% of these were observed just once. The top ten hold roughly 0.031% of the sample.

Thymus tissue was collected as surgical resects that were removed during corrective cardiac surgery. The donors were immunologically healthy infants in Finland who had open corrective cardiac surgery for congenital heart defects. Thymocytes were mechanically released from the tissue and were stored as pellets of about 8.5-31 million cells at -70 degrees C. A QIAsymphony instrument was used to extract genomic DNA from the frozen cell pellets. Per the germline V gene, LGHNT is the CDR1 and FRNRAP is the CDR2. The CDR3 measures 14 amino acids from cysteine to phenylalanine. Only CDR3 DNA is held: 42 bases, read in frame from base 1. A distance of 6 bases separates the germline ends of V and J, which lose 2 bases and 0 bases respectively.

The receptor was derived from a boy under two years old with a congenital heart defect but otherwise immunologically healthy. The specimen sequenced was thymus tissue. The chain was built from TRBV12-5 and TRBJ2-3; the D gene identity is not certain. In nucleotides, the sequence is TGTGCTAGTGGTTTGACTCGGAGCACAGATACGCAGTATTTT. Its protein is CASGLTRSTDTQYF.